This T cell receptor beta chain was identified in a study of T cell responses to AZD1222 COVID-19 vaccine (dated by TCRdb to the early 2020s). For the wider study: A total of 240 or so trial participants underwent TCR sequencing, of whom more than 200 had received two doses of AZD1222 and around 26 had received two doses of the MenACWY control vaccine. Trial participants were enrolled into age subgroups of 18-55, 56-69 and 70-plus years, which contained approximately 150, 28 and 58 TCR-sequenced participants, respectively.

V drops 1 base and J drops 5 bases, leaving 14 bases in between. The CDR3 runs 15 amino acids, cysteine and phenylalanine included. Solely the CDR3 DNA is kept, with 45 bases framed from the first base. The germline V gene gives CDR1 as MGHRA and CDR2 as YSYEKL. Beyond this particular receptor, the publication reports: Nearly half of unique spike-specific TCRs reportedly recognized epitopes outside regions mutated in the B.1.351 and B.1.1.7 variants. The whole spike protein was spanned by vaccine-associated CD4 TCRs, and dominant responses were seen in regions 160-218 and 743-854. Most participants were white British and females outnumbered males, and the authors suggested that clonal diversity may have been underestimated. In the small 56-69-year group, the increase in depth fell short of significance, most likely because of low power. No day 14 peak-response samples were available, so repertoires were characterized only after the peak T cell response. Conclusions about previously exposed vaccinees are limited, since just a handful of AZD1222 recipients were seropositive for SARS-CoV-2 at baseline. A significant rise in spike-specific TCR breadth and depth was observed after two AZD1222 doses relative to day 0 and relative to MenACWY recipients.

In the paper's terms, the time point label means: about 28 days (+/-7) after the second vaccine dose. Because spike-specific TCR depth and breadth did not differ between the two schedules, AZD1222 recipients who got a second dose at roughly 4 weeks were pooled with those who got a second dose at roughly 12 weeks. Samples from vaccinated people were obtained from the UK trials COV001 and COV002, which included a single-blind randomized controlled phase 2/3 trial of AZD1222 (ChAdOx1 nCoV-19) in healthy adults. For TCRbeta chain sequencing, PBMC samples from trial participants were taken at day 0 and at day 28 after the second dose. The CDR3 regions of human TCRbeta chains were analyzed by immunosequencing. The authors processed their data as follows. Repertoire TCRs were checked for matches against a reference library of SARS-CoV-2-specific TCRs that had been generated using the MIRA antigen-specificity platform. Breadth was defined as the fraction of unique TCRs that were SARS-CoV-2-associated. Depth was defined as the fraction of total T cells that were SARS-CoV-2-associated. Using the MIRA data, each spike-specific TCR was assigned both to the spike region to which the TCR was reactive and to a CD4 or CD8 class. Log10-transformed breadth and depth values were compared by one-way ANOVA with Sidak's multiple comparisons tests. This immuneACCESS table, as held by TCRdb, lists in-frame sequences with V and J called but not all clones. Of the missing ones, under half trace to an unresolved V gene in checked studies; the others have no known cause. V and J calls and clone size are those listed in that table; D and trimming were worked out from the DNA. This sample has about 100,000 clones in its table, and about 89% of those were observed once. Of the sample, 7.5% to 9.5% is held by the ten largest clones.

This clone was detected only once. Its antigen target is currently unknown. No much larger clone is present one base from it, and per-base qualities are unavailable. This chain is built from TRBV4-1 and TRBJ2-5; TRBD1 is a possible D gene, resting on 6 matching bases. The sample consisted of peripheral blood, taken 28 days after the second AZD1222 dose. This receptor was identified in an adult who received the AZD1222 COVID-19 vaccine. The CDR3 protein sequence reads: CASSQGGRGDETQYF. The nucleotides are TGCGCCAGCAGCCAAGGGGGCAGGGGAGACGAGACCCAGTACTTC.